This T cell receptor beta chain was captured in a study of shared clonotypes between healthy human individuals. Donors comprised only Caucasian adults living in Nashville, Tennessee. Several immunoSEQ plates received, in even portions, the genomic DNA of each subset. Generated by immunoSEQ multiplex PCR, the TCRdb table keeps only in-frame clones and is missing some. The table has fewer than 500,000 clones, 75% to 80% seen once; the top ten hold under 15%. Unmatched junction bases numbered 4, after V lost 3 bases and J lost 3 bases. CDR1 and CDR2 (germline): PRHDT, FYEKMQ (reference sequence). The CDR3 is 15 amino acids.

Material for sequencing was PBMCs. The source of this sequence is a woman aged 40 to 50 in good health. Some clones in this sample may be carry-over from other donors' samples. The V and J genes are TRBV13 and TRBJ2-3, with 9 positions matching TRBD1. The CDR3 here is CASSFRTGETDTQYF. The CDR3 region has the DNA TGTGCCAGCAGCTTCCGGACAGGGGAGACAGATACGCAGTATTTT. Full variable domain (remainder filled in from reference TRBV13 and TRBJ2-3): AAGVIQSPRHLIKEKRETATLKCYPIPRHDTVYWYQQGPGQDPQFLISFYEKMQSDKGSIPDRFSAQQFSDYHSELNMSSLELGDSALYFCASSFRTGETDTQYFGPGTRLTVL.